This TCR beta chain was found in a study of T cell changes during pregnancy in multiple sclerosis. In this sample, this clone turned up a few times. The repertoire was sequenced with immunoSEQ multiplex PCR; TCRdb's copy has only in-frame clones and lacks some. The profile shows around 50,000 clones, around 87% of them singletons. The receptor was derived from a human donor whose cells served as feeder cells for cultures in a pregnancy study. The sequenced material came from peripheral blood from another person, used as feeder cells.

CDR3 sequence (DNA): TGTGCCAGCAGCCCACGAGGGACAGGGGAATACGAGCAGTACTTC. It translates to CASSPRGTGEYEQYF. The V call is TRBV9, the J call TRBJ2-7; 10 bases agree with TRBD1. With V trimmed by 4 bases and J by 4 bases, 8 bases remained unmatched. CDR3 length: 15 amino acids. Germline CDR1 SGDLS, CDR2 YYNGEE.